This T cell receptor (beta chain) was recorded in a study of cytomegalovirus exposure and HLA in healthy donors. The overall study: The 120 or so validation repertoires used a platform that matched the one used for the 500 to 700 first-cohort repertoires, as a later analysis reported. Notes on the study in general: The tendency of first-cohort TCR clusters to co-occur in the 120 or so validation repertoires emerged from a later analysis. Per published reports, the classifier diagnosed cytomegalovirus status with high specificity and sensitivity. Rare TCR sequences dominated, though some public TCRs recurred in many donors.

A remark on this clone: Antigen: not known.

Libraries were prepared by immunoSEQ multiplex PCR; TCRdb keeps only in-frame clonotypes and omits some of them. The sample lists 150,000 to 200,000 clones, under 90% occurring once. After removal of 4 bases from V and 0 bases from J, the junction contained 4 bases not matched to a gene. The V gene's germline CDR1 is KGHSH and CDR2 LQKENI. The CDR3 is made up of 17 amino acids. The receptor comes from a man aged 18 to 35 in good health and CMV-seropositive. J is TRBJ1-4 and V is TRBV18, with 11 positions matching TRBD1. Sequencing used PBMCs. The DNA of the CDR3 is TGTGCCAGCTCACAAGGACAGGGGGCAGCAACTAATGAAAAACTGTTTTTT. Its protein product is CASSQGQGAATNEKLFF.